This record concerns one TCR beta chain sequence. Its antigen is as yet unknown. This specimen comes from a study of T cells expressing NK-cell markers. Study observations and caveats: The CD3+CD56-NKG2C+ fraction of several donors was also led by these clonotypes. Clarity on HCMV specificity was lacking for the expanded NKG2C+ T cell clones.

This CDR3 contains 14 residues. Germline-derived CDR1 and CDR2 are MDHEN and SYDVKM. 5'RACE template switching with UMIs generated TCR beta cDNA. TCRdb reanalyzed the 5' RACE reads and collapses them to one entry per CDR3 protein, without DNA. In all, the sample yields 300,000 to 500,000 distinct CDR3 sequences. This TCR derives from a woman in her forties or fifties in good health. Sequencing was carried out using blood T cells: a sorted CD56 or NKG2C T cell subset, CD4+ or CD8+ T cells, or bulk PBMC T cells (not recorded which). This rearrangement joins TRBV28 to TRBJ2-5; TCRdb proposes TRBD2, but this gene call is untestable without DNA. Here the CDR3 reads CASKVSGAQETQYF. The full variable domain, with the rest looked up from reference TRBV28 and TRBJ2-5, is DVKVTQSSRYLVKRTGEKVFLECVQDMDHENMFWYRQDPGLGLRLIYFSYDVKMKEKGDIPEGYSVSREKKERFSLILESASTNQTSMYLCASKVSGAQETQYFGPGTRLLVL.